Below are 15 T cell receptor beta chains sequenced from a single sample in a study of blood T cell repertoires in COVID-19 (dated by TCRdb to 2020 to 2022). To prepare the library, the immunoSEQ multiplex PCR assay was applied. TCRdb holds this immuneACCESS table with in-frame rearrangements only. Some clones are missing; in checked studies, unresolved V genes explain under half, and the rest has no known cause. Within this sample are roughly 320,000 clones, with 85% of them counted one time only. The top ten hold just over 7% of the sample. Source material: peripheral blood. All receptors come from a human donor in a cohort sampled during active COVID-19.

This clone was detected once. This sequence joins TRBV10-3 and TRBJ1-5; the D gene is possibly TRBD1 (5 bases). CDR3 length: 14 amino acids. The V and J ends lost 6 bases and 2 bases respectively, with 11 bases between them. The germline gives CDR1 ENHRY, CDR2 SYGVKD. This CDR3 is CAISSDSRNQPQHF. The CDR3 DNA follows: TGTGCCATCAGCAGTGACAGCCGCAATCAGCCCCAGCATTTT.

The rearrangement joins TRBV24-1 to TRBJ1-1; D is ambiguous. Trimming removed 4 bases from V and 1 base from J, with 9 bases in between. The CDR3 length is 14 residues. CDR1 is KGHDR and CDR2 is SFDVKD in the germline V gene. This chain's CDR3 is CATSESYKNTEAFF. CDR3 coding DNA: TGTGCCACCAGTGAGTCTTACAAGAACACTGAAGCTTTCTTT.

This clone was recorded only once. The chain is built from TRBV19 and TRBJ1-2; no clear D. Trimming took off 1 base at V and 8 bases at J, with 14 bases between the two ends. The CDR3 sequence is 14 residues long. The germline V gene has CDR1 LNHDA and CDR2 SQIVND (reference sequence). The CDR3 DNA reads TGTGCCAGTAGTATAGTACCCCCTTCAGGCGGCTACACCTTC. It encodes CASSIVPPSGGYTF.

The chain uses TRBV5-8 and TRBJ2-3; possibly TRBD1 for D (5 bases). This CDR3 comprises 16 residues. CDR1 SGHTS and CDR2 YDEGEE come from the germline V gene. The V end lost 2 bases, the J end lost 0 bases, and 13 bases lay between the germline ends. The CDR3: CASSFQGSFSTDTQYF. CDR3 coding DNA: TGTGCCAGCAGCTTCCAGGGTTCTTTTAGCACAGATACGCAGTATTTT.

This chain uses TRBV2 with TRBJ2-7; TRBD1 matches at 7 bases. Germline V gene sequence: CDR1 SNHLY, CDR2 FYNNEI. The CDR3 is 16 amino acids. V shed 1 base, J shed 0 bases, and the junction held 6 bases outside the gene matches. The CDR3 nucleotides read TGTGCCAGCAGTGAAGGAACAGGGGCGAGCTCCTACGAGCAGTACTTC. Translating it yields CASSEGTGASSYEQYF.

The genes are TRBV14 and TRBJ1-1; the match to TRBD1 covers 7 bases. Germline CDR1 is SGHDN and CDR2 is FVKESK. Losses at the gene ends were 3 bases for V and 12 bases for J; bases not matched to a gene: 7. The CDR3 contains 12 residues. CDR3 DNA: TGTGCCAGCAGCCAGAGACAGGGAAGTCCTTTCTTT. It yields the protein CASSQRQGSPFF.

The chain links TRBV7-6 to TRBJ2-7; a weak D match, TRBD2 (5 bases). Trimming cost V 1 base and J 0 bases, with 10 bases left between them. The CDR3 contains 15 residues. Germline-derived CDR1 and CDR2 are SGHVS and FNYEAQ. The CDR3 bases are TGTGCCAGCAGCTTAGATGTGGGGAGCTCCTACGAGCAGTACTTC. It specifies CASSLDVGSSYEQYF.

The V and J genes are TRBV3-1 (or the pseudogene TRBV3-2) and TRBJ1-1, with 10 bases identical to TRBD1. Trimming removed 0 bases from V and 11 bases from J; junction bases left unmatched: 12. Germline CDR1 and CDR2: LGHDT and YNNKEL (reference sequence). CDR3 length equals 16 residues. The CDR3 is CASSQDLTGQGPGAFF. CDR3 sequence (DNA): TGTGCCAGCAGCCAAGATCTAACGGGACAGGGGCCTGGGGCTTTCTTT.

V gene TRBV20-1 combines with J gene TRBJ2-3; D is ambiguous. Germline CDR1 and CDR2: DFQATT and SNEGSKA (reference sequence). This CDR3 is built from 11 residues. V shed 7 bases and J shed 3 bases, with 8 bases lying between them. The CDR3 nucleotides read TGCAGTGGAACGCGGACAGATACGCAGTATTTT. Translation: CSGTRTDTQYF.

The chain combines TRBV15 with TRBJ1-2; D gene uncertain. The germline CDR1 and CDR2 sequences are LNHNV and YYDKDF (reference sequence). The CDR3 is 14 residues long. V lost 7 bases, J lost 4 bases, and 16 bases lay in between. The CDR3 coding sequence is TGTGCCACCATGGCGGCAAAAAAACTCTATGGCTACACCTTC. The encoded protein is CATMAAKKLYGYTF.

The rearrangement uses TRBV9 and TRBJ1-1, with TRBD1 matching 7 bases. The CDR3 has 13 residues. Germline CDR1 SGDLS, CDR2 YYNGEE. After removal of 4 bases from V and 4 bases from J, the junction contained 4 bases not matched to a gene. CDR3 in amino acids: CASSQGDGTEAFF. Here the CDR3 DNA reads TGTGCCAGCAGCCAGGGGGATGGCACTGAAGCTTTCTTT. Based on the CDR3 plus reference TRBV9 and TRBJ1-1, the full variable domain is DSGVTQTPKHLITATGQRVTLRCSPRSGDLSVYWYQQSLDQGLQFLIQYYNGEERAKGNILERFSAQQFPDLHSELNLSSLELGDSALYFCASSQGDGTEAFFGQGTRLTVV.

The chain recombines TRBV10-2 with TRBJ1-2; no clear D gene. Per the germline V gene, CDR1 is WSHSY and CDR2 is SAAADI. The V end was cut by 3 bases, the J end by 6 bases, with 8 bases between. This CDR3 contains 12 residues. The CDR3 loop reads CASSDGRDGYTF. In nucleotides, the CDR3 is TGCGCCAGCAGTGACGGGAGGGATGGCTACACCTTC.

V and J are TRBV7-9 and TRBJ1-2; the D is unclear. The germline V gene encodes CDR1 SEHNR and CDR2 FQNEAQ (reference sequence). This CDR3 has 14 amino acids. V lost 3 bases and J lost 7, with 15 bases in between. The CDR3 nucleotides read TGTGCCAGCAGCTTCACAGATCTACCTCGTGGCTACACCTTC. This encodes CASSFTDLPRGYTF.

The chain has TRBV5-5 and TRBJ1-5; D uncertain. CDR1 is SGHKS and CDR2 is YYEKEE in the germline V gene (reference sequence). CDR3 length equals 14 residues. The V gene lost 2 bases and the J gene lost 2 bases, with 8 bases spanning the gap. The CDR3 nucleotides are TGTGCCAGCAGCTTCCAGGAAGGCAATCAGCCCCAGCATTTT. Residues: CASSFQEGNQPQHF.

In its sample, this clone was seen once. The gene calls are TRBV5-1 and TRBJ2-4, with D possibly TRBD1 on 6 matching bases. Germline CDR1 is SGHRS and CDR2 is YFSETQ. This CDR3 spans 15 amino acids. V lost 0 bases and J 10 bases, leaving 17 bases between the germline ends. In DNA, the CDR3 is TGCGCCAGCAGCTTGGGGGGGCAGACCCCCCGGATTCAGTACTTC. It codes for CASSLGGQTPRIQYF.